These T cell receptor beta chains were read from a single sample in a study of CXCR3-negative and CXCR3-positive naive CD8 T cells. Reanalyzing the 5' RACE reads, TCRdb keeps one entry per CDR3 protein, without DNA. This repertoire comprises over 150,000 distinct CDR3 sequences; its ten largest clones make up around 0.5%. Sequencing was performed on naive CXCR3+ CD8+ T cells from blood. All receptors come from a human donor in good health. Some clones in this sample may be carry-over from other donors' samples. The CDR3 runs from the conserved cysteine through the conserved F or W.

v_gene: TRBV28
j_gene: TRBJ2-3
CDR3aa: CASSWRGGTDTQYF

v_gene: TRBV29-1
j_gene: TRBJ1-3
CDR3aa: CSVETGTGLEGNTIYF

v_gene: TRBV20-1
j_gene: TRBJ2-7
CDR3aa: CSPSSVERETYEQYF

v_gene: TRBV4-3
j_gene: TRBJ2-5
CDR3aa: CASSQDPGEETQYF

v_gene: TRBV28
j_gene: TRBJ1-5
CDR3aa: CASRPGQDSNQPQHF

v_gene: TRBV12-3/TRBV12-4
j_gene: TRBJ2-7
CDR3aa: CATPGGGLVAYEQYF

v_gene: TRBV29-1
j_gene: TRBJ1-1
CDR3aa: CSGTSDTEAFF

v_gene: TRBV6-6
j_gene: TRBJ1-5
CDR3aa: CASSHPGQGAGQPQHF

v_gene: TRBV28
j_gene: TRBJ1-1
CDR3aa: CASSFLGATAEAFF

v_gene: TRBV18
j_gene: TRBJ2-1
CDR3aa: CASSLETGGEYNEQFF

v_gene: TRBV7-9
j_gene: TRBJ2-7
CDR3aa: CASSSTTDRGEQYF

v_gene: TRBV11-2
j_gene: TRBJ2-7
CDR3aa: CASSFGQTYEQYF

v_gene: TRBV6-2/TRBV6-3
j_gene: TRBJ2-7
CDR3aa: CASSYSNSYEQYF

v_gene: TRBV7-9
j_gene: TRBJ1-1
CDR3aa: CATLNTALGQGEAFF

v_gene: TRBV10-2
j_gene: TRBJ2-1
CDR3aa: CAISTTDYNEQFF

v_gene: TRBV7-8
j_gene: TRBJ2-1
CDR3aa: CASSLARTGRGNEQFF

v_gene: TRBV20-1
j_gene: TRBJ2-1
CDR3aa: CSAPSGGNEQFF

v_gene: TRBV11-2
j_gene: TRBJ2-5
CDR3aa: CASSLRPSGAETQYF

v_gene: TRBV29-1
j_gene: TRBJ1-2
CDR3aa: CSVIDRAYGYTF

v_gene: TRBV25-1
j_gene: TRBJ1-2
CDR3aa: CASSEGTGLGYTF

v_gene: TRBV7-2
j_gene: TRBJ2-7
CDR3aa: CASRFGGGTYEQYF

v_gene: TRBV6-1
j_gene: TRBJ2-7
CDR3aa: CASRGDSTYEQYF

v_gene: TRBV6-2/TRBV6-3
j_gene: TRBJ2-1
CDR3aa: CANPGLAGGGEFF

v_gene: TRBV4-1
j_gene: TRBJ2-7
CDR3aa: CASSQDSPRTGASTYEQYF

v_gene: TRBV4-1
j_gene: TRBJ1-5
CDR3aa: CASSQESQGNQPQHF

v_gene: TRBV13
j_gene: TRBJ2-7
CDR3aa: CASTRGAQYEQYF

v_gene: TRBV7-2
j_gene: TRBJ1-1
CDR3aa: CASSWGFTEAFF

v_gene: TRBV6-6
j_gene: TRBJ2-1
CDR3aa: CASSYPREGDEQFF

v_gene: TRBV13
j_gene: TRBJ1-4
CDR3aa: CASSLRDRGTNEKLFF

v_gene: TRBV5-1
j_gene: TRBJ2-7
CDR3aa: CASSISGGYEQYF

v_gene: TRBV27
j_gene: TRBJ2-7
CDR3aa: CASSFSSTYEQYF

v_gene: TRBV7-9
j_gene: TRBJ2-7
CDR3aa: CASSPDRIGEQYF

v_gene: TRBV9
j_gene: TRBJ2-7
CDR3aa: CASSALGRLNPYEQYF

v_gene: TRBV15
j_gene: TRBJ2-1
CDR3aa: CATSRVLAGEWNEQFF

v_gene: TRBV7-9
j_gene: TRBJ2-7
CDR3aa: CASSTNAGLAAYEQYF

v_gene: TRBV5-1
j_gene: TRBJ2-7
CDR3aa: CASSLGQGVLSYEQYF

v_gene: TRBV10-2
j_gene: TRBJ2-5
CDR3aa: CASSESQGWETQYF

v_gene: TRBV28
j_gene: TRBJ2-1
CDR3aa: CASSLSQGVHNEQYF

v_gene: TRBV7-9
j_gene: TRBJ2-1
CDR3aa: CAEQTSGSPYNEQFF

v_gene: TRBV11-3
j_gene: TRBJ2-1
CDR3aa: CASTDTSYNEQFF

v_gene: TRBV12-5
j_gene: TRBJ1-2
CDR3aa: CASGLVGQANYGYTF

v_gene: TRBV5-1
j_gene: TRBJ1-1
CDR3aa: CASGQGYGNTEAFF

v_gene: TRBV4-1
j_gene: TRBJ2-7
CDR3aa: CASSQDGTGYYEQYF

v_gene: TRBV25-1
j_gene: TRBJ1-4
CDR3aa: CASRNGQGLFF

v_gene: TRBV3-1
j_gene: TRBJ2-7
CDR3aa: CASSQGSSGAYEQYF

v_gene: TRBV2
j_gene: TRBJ2-7
CDR3aa: CASSSGVVGYEQYF

v_gene: TRBV11-2
j_gene: TRBJ2-7
CDR3aa: CASSWPGQGVYEQYF

v_gene: TRBV19
j_gene: TRBJ2-5
CDR3aa: CASQQMGLAGPETQYF

v_gene: TRBV18
j_gene: TRBJ1-1
CDR3aa: CASSPSHGAVWVNTEAFF

v_gene: TRBV5-8
j_gene: TRBJ2-3
CDR3aa: CASSYTGVGITDTQYF

v_gene: TRBV5-1
j_gene: TRBJ2-7
CDR3aa: CASSASGKYEQYF

v_gene: TRBV7-9
j_gene: TRBJ2-4
CDR3aa: CASSSDRAPDIQYF

v_gene: TRBV9
j_gene: TRBJ2-3
CDR3aa: CASSEEGTDTQYF